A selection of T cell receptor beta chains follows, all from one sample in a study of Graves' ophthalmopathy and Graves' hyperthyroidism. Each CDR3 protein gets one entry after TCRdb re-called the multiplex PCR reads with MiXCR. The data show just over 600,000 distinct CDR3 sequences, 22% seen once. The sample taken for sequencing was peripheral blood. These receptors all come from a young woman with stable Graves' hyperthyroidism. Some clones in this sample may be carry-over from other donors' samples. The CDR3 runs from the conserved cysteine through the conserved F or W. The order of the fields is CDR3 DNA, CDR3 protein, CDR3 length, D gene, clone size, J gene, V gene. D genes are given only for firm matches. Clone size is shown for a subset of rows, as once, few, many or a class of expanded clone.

TGTGCCAGCAGCTTATGGGTTGAAAACACTGAAGCTTTCTTT CASSLWVENTEAFF 14 . many TRBJ1-1 TRBV7-9
TGCAGCCCCGACAGCCAGAATTCACCCCTCCACTTT CSPDSQNSPLHF 12 . . TRBJ1-6 TRBV20-1
TGTGCCAGCAGCTTAGAGGGCAGGGCGACTGGGGCCAACGTCCTGACTTTC CASSLEGRATGANVLTF 17 . many TRBJ2-6 TRBV7-6
TGTGCCAGCAGCCCGAGGGGCCCCTCAGGGGCGGTCTACGAGCAGTACTTC CASSPRGPSGAVYEQYF 17 . . TRBJ2-7 TRBV11-1
TGTGCCGGCGGAAACGAGGGAGAGACCCAGTACTTC CAGGNEGETQYF 12 . many TRBJ2-5 TRBV6-1
TGCAGCGTCCCTTCTATTGGACAGGGGGACGGCTACACCTTC CSVPSIGQGDGYTF 14 TRBD1 . TRBJ1-2 TRBV29-1
TGTGCCAGCAGCCCATTCCCTCTACTACAGGGAGGCTACACCTTC CASSPFPLLQGGYTF 15 . many TRBJ1-2 TRBV27
TGTGCCAGCAGTTTGAAGGGGATGGGGTCAGCCATGGATGGCTACACCTTC CASSLKGMGSAMDGYTF 17 . many TRBJ1-2 TRBV12-3/TRBV12-4
TGTGCCAGCAGCCAAGAGAGGGACAGGGGGAAGAGTTTTGGCTACACCTTC CASSQERDRGKSFGYTF 17 TRBD1 few TRBJ1-2 TRBV4-2
TGTGCCAGCATCCCCCATCTTATGTGGGAGGGGAACACTGAAGCTTTCTTT CASIPHLMWEGNTEAFF 17 . . TRBJ1-1 TRBV28
TGTGCCAGCAGTTTCCTCATGGGGGATAGCGCCAAAAACATTCAGTACTTC CASSFLMGDSAKNIQYF 17 . . TRBJ2-4 TRBV28
TGTGCCAGCACACCCAGGGTACACTATGGCTACACCTTC CASTPRVHYGYTF 13 . many TRBJ1-2 TRBV12-3/TRBV12-4
TGTGCCAGCAAGTCGGACTCCTGGTCACCCCTCCACTTT CASKSDSWSPLHF 13 . many TRBJ1-6 TRBV12-3/TRBV12-4
TGTGCCAGCAGTTTCACCACAGGCAACACTGAAGCTTTCTTT CASSFTTGNTEAFF 14 . many TRBJ1-1 TRBV5-1
TGCAGTGCTCGGCGACAGGGGCAGGACACTGAAGCTTTCTTT CSARRQGQDTEAFF 14 TRBD1 many TRBJ1-1 TRBV20-1
TGTGCCAGCAGTCCCCCCCCGGCGCGGGGGCACTATGGCTACACCTTC CASSPPPARGHYGYTF 16 . many TRBJ1-2 TRBV6-1
TGTGCCAGCAAAGCTTGGGACAACTCCTACGAGCAGTACTTC CASKAWDNSYEQYF 14 . many TRBJ2-7 TRBV2
TGTGCCAGCAGCAAGGGACGGGCAGGAGAGACCCAGTACTTC CASSKGRAGETQYF 14 . many TRBJ2-5 TRBV7-9
TGTGCCAGCAGCGGGACAGGGGGCAACACTGAAGCTTTCTTT CASSGTGGNTEAFF 14 TRBD1 many TRBJ1-1 TRBV5-6
TGTGCCAGCAGTCTTCCTCGGGACAGCCATGCCCGTATTCAGCCCCAGCATTTT CASSLPRDSHARIQPQHF 18 TRBD1 many TRBJ1-5 TRBV28
TGTGCCAGCAGTCTCCCCGGGACAGGCACCTACGAGCAGTACTTC CASSLPGTGTYEQYF 15 TRBD1 . TRBJ2-7 TRBV5-6
TGTGCCAGCAGTTACGGGCGGAACTATGGCTACACCTTC CASSYGRNYGYTF 13 . many TRBJ1-2 TRBV6-5
TGCAGTGCTAGATCAGGGACTACCCACTATTCACCCCTCCACTTT CSARSGTTHYSPLHF 15 . . TRBJ1-6 TRBV20-1
TGTGCCAGCAGAGAGACAGGGGGGACCTATGGCTACACCTTC CASRETGGTYGYTF 14 TRBD1 . TRBJ1-2 TRBV6-1
TGTGCCAGCAGTGATAGAGGGGGCGGATCCGGGGAGCTGTTTTTT CASSDRGGGSGELFF 15 TRBD1 many TRBJ2-2 TRBV6-1
TGCAGTGCCGATCGTGGGGAGCAGTACTTC CSADRGEQYF 10 . . TRBJ2-7 TRBV20-1
TGTGCCAGCAGCCCACCTCGGATGACTAGCGGGCGTTCCTACGAGCAGTACTTC CASSPPRMTSGRSYEQYF 18 TRBD2 many TRBJ2-7 TRBV6-2/TRBV6-3
TGTGCCACTACGACAGGGGAAGAGACCCAGTACTTC CATTTGEETQYF 12 TRBD1 . TRBJ2-5 TRBV12-3/TRBV12-4
TGCAGCGGCGGCAGACAGGGGGCAGGCGCCTACGAGCAGTACTTC CSGGRQGAGAYEQYF 15 TRBD1 many TRBJ2-7 TRBV29-1
TGTGCCAGCAGTCTAGGGACGGACACTGAAGCTTTCTTT CASSLGTDTEAFF 13 . many TRBJ1-1 TRBV28
TGTGCCAGCAGTGACACGATGAACACTGAAGCTTTCTTT CASSDTMNTEAFF 13 . many TRBJ1-1 TRBV12-3/TRBV12-4
TGTGCCAGCAGCGCCAGGTCTGAAGCTTTCTTT CASSARSEAFF 11 . . TRBJ1-1 TRBV6-1
TGTGCCAGCATTAAATCCCTTGGCGGGGGGCCGTCCCCTGCCTCCGGGGAGCTGTTTTTT CASIKSLGGGPSPASGELFF 20 TRBD2 . TRBJ2-2 TRBV6-2/TRBV6-3
TGTGCCAGCAGCCTCCTGGGACAATACACCGGGGAGCTGTTTTTT CASSLLGQYTGELFF 15 . many TRBJ2-2 TRBV12-3/TRBV12-4
TGCAGTGCTAGAGATCCCGGACAGGACTACGAGCAGTACTTC CSARDPGQDYEQYF 14 TRBD1 many TRBJ2-7 TRBV20-1
TGCAGTGCTAGTCCTCTCGCGGGGTCTGAAGCTTTCTTT CSASPLAGSEAFF 13 . many TRBJ1-1 TRBV20-1
TGTGCCAGCAGTGGAACTCTCGGATACAGAGGCTACGAGCAGTACTTC CASSGTLGYRGYEQYF 16 . many TRBJ2-7 TRBV6-1
TGTGCCAGCAGCCAAGATCCTCGGGGCGGCTATGGCTACACCTTC CASSQDPRGGYGYTF 15 . . TRBJ1-2 TRBV3-1
TGTGCCAGCAGTTTAGGACAGGGGGCTTCGAGGCAGCCCCAGCATTTT CASSLGQGASRQPQHF 16 TRBD1 . TRBJ1-5 TRBV12-3/TRBV12-4
TGCAGTGCTAGAGACCCGGCCCTAGCGGGGGGCTACGAGCAGTACTTC CSARDPALAGGYEQYF 16 TRBD2 few TRBJ2-7 TRBV20-1
TGTGCCAGCAGTTCGAATAACAGGAGCCCCTACGAGCAGTACTTC CASSSNNRSPYEQYF 15 . many TRBJ2-7 TRBV12-3/TRBV12-4